A single sample is the source of the 6 T cell receptor beta chains below, sequenced in a study of T cell responses to AZD1222 COVID-19 vaccine. The table came from immunoSEQ multiplex PCR; TCRdb's copy has only in-frame clones and leaves some out. Here the sample spans about 84,000 clones, roughly 89% being singletons. The sequencing here drew on peripheral blood, taken 28 days after the second AZD1222 dose. The source is an adult who received the AZD1222 COVID-19 vaccine.

There are a few counts of this clone. The rearrangement joins TRBV20-1 to TRBJ1-3; D is uncertain. Germline CDR1 and CDR2: DFQATT and SNEGSKA (reference sequence). The CDR3 totals 11 residues. The CDR3 loop is CSARHRNTIYF. The CDR3 DNA is TGCAGCGCCCGACATCGAAACACCATATATTTT.

V gene TRBV7-8 combines with J gene TRBJ2-7, with 9 nucleotides matching TRBD1. The length of the CDR3 is 16 residues. J was trimmed by 5 bases and V by 2 bases; bases with no gene match: 10. Per germline, CDR1 SGHVS and CDR2 FQNEAQ. CDR3 sequence: CASSLITGTGIDEQYF. CDR3 nucleotides: TGTGCCAGCAGCTTAATAACCGGGACAGGGATCGACGAGCAGTACTTC.

This clone appeared a single time. The chain uses TRBV5-1 and TRBJ1-2, with 7 bases that match TRBD1. The CDR3 sequence is 14 residues long. Germline trimming cut 4 bases from V and 0 bases from J; bases unmatched to any gene: 3. The germline V gene encodes CDR1 SGHRS and CDR2 YFSETQ. CDR3 protein: CASSQGGSNYGYTF. The CDR3, as DNA: TGCGCCAGCAGCCAGGGGGGCTCTAACTATGGCTACACCTTC.

The chain combines TRBV4-3 with TRBJ2-7; the match to TRBD1 covers 9 bases. The V gene's germline CDR1 is LGHNA and CDR2 YSLEER. Trimming at V came to 0 bases and at J to 5 bases, leaving 5 bases not matched to a gene. The CDR3 loop spans 15 amino acids. For the CDR3, the DNA is TGCGCCAGCAGCCAAGACGGACAGGGGATAAACGAGCAGTACTTC. Protein sequence: CASSQDGQGINEQYF.

This chain links TRBV7-9 with TRBJ1-5, with D perhaps matching TRBD1 (5 bases). This CDR3 contains 13 residues. Deletions cut 3 bases from V and 7 bases from J, with 10 bases between. Germline-derived CDR1 and CDR2 are SEHNR and FQNEAQ (reference sequence). The CDR3 is CASSFPGPQPQHF. The CDR3, as DNA: TGTGCCAGCAGCTTTCCGGGACCCCAGCCCCAGCATTTT.

This clone has just a few counts. The chain is built from TRBV18 and TRBJ2-5, with D perhaps assigned TRBD1 or TRBD2 (5 bases each). V lost 3 bases to trimming and J lost 5 bases, with 10 bases between them. The CDR3 is 13 residues long. Germline V gives CDR1 KGHSH, CDR2 LQKENI. CDR3 in amino acids: CASSPGVEETQYF. CDR3 nucleotide sequence: TGTGCCAGCTCACCGGGGGTCGAGGAGACCCAGTACTTC.